One and the same sample provided the 21 T cell receptor beta chains below, sequenced in a study of control samples from healthy donors and cancer patients. Assay used: immunoSEQ multiplex PCR; TCRdb lists only in-frame clones, some missing. The profile shows around 140,000 clones, about 91% of them singletons. Sequences were obtained from blood. These receptor sequences come from a man aged 25 to 45 in good health.

CDR3 amino acids: CASSGGGAGPQHF. The CDR3 DNA reads TGTGCCAGCAGTGGGGGGGGAGCGGGGCCCCAGCATTTT. V is TRBV2 and J is TRBJ1-5; perhaps TRBD1 as D (5 bases). This CDR3 is 13 amino acids long. V lost 4 bases and J lost 9, with 13 bases in between. Germline assignment: CDR1 SNHLY and CDR2 FYNNEI.

The gene calls are TRBV27 and TRBJ2-3; D remains unclear. CDR3 size: 11 residues. Germline lookup yields CDR1 MNHEY and CDR2 SMNVEV (reference sequence). Trimming pared 7 bases from V and 5 bases from J, leaving 7 bases between. Here the CDR3 DNA reads TGTGCCAGCACCAATGTAGATACGCAGTATTTT. Translation: CASTNVDTQYF.

The chain uses TRBV11-2 and TRBJ2-5; no clear D. V was pared by 0 bases and J by 5 bases, with 4 bases between. The CDR3 consists of 12 residues. Germline values: CDR1 SGHAT, CDR2 FQNNGV. In DNA form, the CDR3 reads TGTGCCAGCAGCTTAGACTGGGAGACCCAGTACTTC. Residues: CASSLDWETQYF.

The chain couples TRBV7-9 to TRBJ2-7; D may be TRBD1 or TRBD2 (7 bases each). Germline V gives CDR1 SEHNR, CDR2 FQNEAQ (reference sequence). Trimming pared 11 bases from V and 7 bases from J, leaving 18 bases between. This CDR3 is 12 amino acids long. CDR3 bases: TGTGCCGGATCAGGGGGGGCGAGTGAGCAGTACTTC. Its protein is CAGSGGASEQYF.

The rearrangement uses TRBV6-5 and TRBJ2-7, with D possibly being TRBD2 (5 bases). From germline, CDR1 is MNHEY and CDR2 SVGAGI. CDR3 length equals 14 residues. Trimming removed 5 bases at V and 7 bases at J, with 18 bases between. The CDR3, as DNA: TGTGCCAGCAGTCGACCCGGACTCTTTTGGGAGCAGTACTTC. The encoded protein is CASSRPGLFWEQYF.

The chain links TRBV25-1 to TRBJ1-2; D ambiguous. Germline CDR1 is MGHDK and CDR2 is SYGVNS. The CDR3 totals 14 residues. V shed 1 base and J shed 8 bases, with 14 bases lying between them. CDR3 nucleotides: TGTGCCAGCAGTGAATTTGTGGGCGCGGGGGGCTACACCTTC. This gives the protein CASSEFVGAGGYTF.

Here the CDR3 reads CASSTGTGGPYEQYF. The DNA of the CDR3 is TGTGCCAGCAGCACCGGGACAGGGGGGCCCTACGAGCAGTACTTC. The genes are TRBV27 and TRBJ2-7; 11 nucleotides align to TRBD1. Germline V gene data show CDR1 as MNHEY and CDR2 as SMNVEV (reference sequence). Trimming cost V 6 bases and J 2 bases; bases outside gene matches: 6. This CDR3 is 15 amino acids long.

The chain carries TRBV30 and TRBJ2-3; 8 bases line up with TRBD1. The CDR3 has 17 amino acids. J lost 0 bases, V lost 2 bases, and 10 bases had no gene match. Looked up from germline, CDR1 is GTSNPN and CDR2 is SVGIG (reference sequence). The CDR3 DNA sequence: TGTGCCTGGAGTATGTACAGGGGGATAAGGAGCACAGATACGCAGTATTTT. Protein: CAWSMYRGIRSTDTQYF.

The V and J genes are TRBV19 and TRBJ2-1; the D gene is possibly TRBD2 (6 bases). This CDR3 has 12 amino acids. The germline gives CDR1 LNHDA, CDR2 SQIVND (reference sequence). Trimming left V 7 bases short and J 8 bases short, with 12 bases between. CDR3 DNA: TGTGCCAGTACACGGGGGTCGGATGAGCAGTTCTTC. This gives the protein CASTRGSDEQFF.

This clone was seen once. Other DNA sequences in the sample encode the same CDR3. This chain uses TRBV2 with TRBJ1-2; D unresolved. The V gene's germline CDR1 is SNHLY and CDR2 FYNNEI. This CDR3 has 13 amino acids. V was pared by 3 bases and J by 1 base, with 6 bases between. The CDR3 loop reads CASSDGGNYGYTF. In DNA form, the CDR3 reads TGTGCCAGCAGTGACGGCGGTAACTATGGCTACACCTTC.

V usage is TRBV11-2 and J usage is TRBJ2-3; D remains unclear. Per germline, CDR1 SGHAT and CDR2 FQNNGV. Trimming took off 8 bases at V and 0 bases at J, with 6 bases between the two ends. The length of the CDR3 is 12 residues. CDR3 residues: CASRASTDTQYF. The CDR3 DNA reads TGTGCCAGCCGGGCGAGCACAGATACGCAGTATTTT.

This rearrangement joins TRBV10-3 to TRBJ1-5, with D hard to call. V was shortened by 4 bases and J by 4 bases, with 8 bases between the two germline ends. CDR3 length: 13 amino acids. Looked up from germline, CDR1 is ENHRY and CDR2 is SYGVKD. The CDR3 sequence is CAISGLDNQPQHF. CDR3 nucleotides: TGTGCCATCAGTGGTCTGGATAATCAGCCCCAGCATTTT.

V is TRBV10-3 and J is TRBJ2-3; D is possibly TRBD1 (5 bases). Germline loops: CDR1 ENHRY, CDR2 SYGVKD. V was cut by 7 bases and J by 2 bases, with 19 bases left in between. The CDR3 sequence is 16 residues long. The CDR3, as DNA: TGTGCCATCAAAGACGTGACAGAGGTACACACAGATACGCAGTATTTT. Its translation is CAIKDVTEVHTDTQYF.

This chain joins TRBV5-1 and TRBJ1-3; D is ambiguous. Germline CDR1 SGHRS, CDR2 YFSETQ. The CDR3 sequence is 15 residues long. Trimming removed 0 bases at V and 4 bases at J, with 11 bases between. Here the CDR3 reads CASSLAIASGNTIYF. CDR3 sequence (DNA): TGCGCCAGCAGCTTGGCCATTGCATCAGGAAACACCATATATTTT.

The J gene is TRBJ2-2, the V gene TRBV5-1, with unresolved D. Trimming left V 3 bases short and J 0 bases short, with 9 bases between. The CDR3 consists of 15 residues. Germline V gene sequence: CDR1 SGHRS, CDR2 YFSETQ. Here the CDR3 reads CASSSPGTNTGELFF. CDR3 nucleotides: TGCGCCAGCAGCTCACCCGGTACGAACACCGGGGAGCTGTTTTTT.

The chain couples TRBV25-1 to TRBJ1-1, with 8 bases lining up with TRBD1. Trimming removed 3 bases from V and 1 base from J; junction bases left unmatched: 7. This CDR3 contains 16 residues. CDR1 and CDR2 from the germline V gene are MGHDK and SYGVNS. CDR3 in amino acids: CASSELSGTGNTEAFF. CDR3 DNA: TGTGCCAGCAGTGAGCTTTCCGGGACAGGGAACACTGAAGCTTTCTTT.

CDR3 DNA sequence: TGTGCCAGCAACCTGGGAGTGGACAGAGGAAAGTACGAGCAGTACTTC. Protein: CASNLGVDRGKYEQYF. This chain links TRBV28 with TRBJ2-7; maybe TRBD1 (6 bases). This CDR3 spans 16 amino acids. In germline, CDR1 is MDHEN, CDR2 SYDVKM. Trimming left V 7 bases short and J 4 bases short, with 23 bases between.

The chain uses TRBV10-2 and TRBJ2-6, with 8 positions matching TRBD1. V dropped 3 bases and J dropped 2; count of bases not matched to a gene: 6. This CDR3 has 17 residues. Germline CDR1 reads WSHSY; CDR2 reads SAAADI. The CDR3 loop reads CASSERTGKPGANVLTF. The CDR3 DNA reads as TGCGCCAGCAGTGAACGGACAGGGAAGCCTGGGGCCAACGTCCTGACTTTC.

This clone has just one count. This chain uses TRBV9 with TRBJ2-1; the D is unclear. The germline CDR1 and CDR2 sequences are SGDLS and YYNGEE. This CDR3 has 14 residues. Trimming left V 0 bases short and J 5 bases short, with 9 bases between. This chain's CDR3 is CASSVGGTNNEQFF. The CDR3 DNA reads TGTGCCAGCAGCGTAGGAGGAACGAACAATGAGCAGTTCTTC.

This clone has only one observation. J is TRBJ1-5 and V is TRBV6-1; D unresolved. Germline assignment: CDR1 MNHNS and CDR2 SASEGT. The CDR3 is 13 amino acids. V shed 3 bases and J shed 5 bases, with 8 bases lying between them. For the CDR3, the DNA is TGTGCCAGCAGTGACACCTGGGATCAGCCCCAGCATTTT. Its protein product is CASSDTWDQPQHF.

V gene TRBV27 combines with J gene TRBJ2-1, with 12 bases lining up with TRBD2. The CDR3 totals 16 residues. J gave up 8 bases and V 2 bases, and 7 bases lay outside the gene matches. CDR1 and CDR2 (germline): MNHEY, SMNVEV (reference sequence). This CDR3 reads CASSLSASGGADEQFF. In DNA form, the CDR3 reads TGTGCCAGCAGTTTAAGCGCTAGCGGGGGGGCCGATGAGCAGTTCTTC.